The 29 T cell receptor beta chains given below trace back to one sample, sequenced in a study of CD8+CD57+ T cells in acquired aplastic anemia. The patients chosen for sequencing had shown expansion of CD8+CD57+ cells (detected by flow cytometry). According to the study, genomic DNA was the template for TCR beta VDJ and CDR3 profiling. TCRdb called the reads again in MiXCR, with one record for every CDR3 protein. The data hold around 170,000 distinct CDR3 sequences, with less than 60% observed a single time. Sequencing was performed on sorted CD4+, CD8+, or CD8+CD57+ T cells (not recorded which) from PBMCs. The receptor source for this set is a human donor with aplastic anemia.

There are many counts of this clonotype. The rearrangement links TRBV6-5 to TRBJ2-7; a possible D gene is TRBD1 (6 bases). V dropped 2 bases and J dropped 2 bases, with 16 bases sitting between them. CDR1 MNHEY and CDR2 SVGAGI come from the germline V gene. This CDR3 has 16 residues. This CDR3 is CASSYVGGPGAYEQYF. The DNA of the CDR3 is TGTGCCAGCAGTTACGTGGGCGGCCCAGGGGCCTACGAGCAGTACTTC.

The chain uses TRBV7-2 and TRBJ1-2, with a tentative D call TRBD1 (5 bases). The ends were cut back, 3 bases at V and 4 bases at J, with 9 bases in the middle. Looked up from germline, CDR1 is SGHTA and CDR2 is FQGNSA. CDR3 length: 13 amino acids. The CDR3, as DNA: TGTGCCAGCAGCTTGACAGACCGCTATGGCTACACCTTC. As protein: CASSLTDRYGYTF.

This clonotype occurred many times. This chain uses TRBV20-1 with TRBJ2-7; D possibly uses TRBD1 or TRBD2 (6 bases each). The CDR3 has 14 residues. Trimming took off 3 bases at V and 1 base at J, with 13 bases between the two ends. Germline CDR1 reads DFQATT; CDR2 reads SNEGSKA (reference sequence). Here the CDR3 DNA reads TGCAGTGCTAGCTGGCAGGGGACTTCCTACGAGCAGTACTTC. Amino acids: CSASWQGTSYEQYF.

This clonotype has at least ten counts. The genes are TRBV7-3 and TRBJ1-1, with D uncertain. CDR1 and CDR2 (germline): SGHTA, FQGTGA. Trimming left V 4 bases short and J 2 bases short, with 8 bases between. The CDR3 contains 13 residues. CDR3 coding DNA: TGTGCCAGCAGCTCGACCGTTAACACTGAAGCTTTCTTT. It encodes CASSSTVNTEAFF.

This chain joins TRBV3-1 and TRBJ1-2, with no clear D. Germline assignment: CDR1 LGHDT and CDR2 YNNKEL (reference sequence). Trimming pared 2 bases from V and 8 bases from J, leaving 12 bases between. This CDR3 is 13 amino acids long. In nucleotides, the CDR3 is TGTGCCAGCAGCCAAAGCAAAGCAGGAGGCTACACCTTC. This sequence encodes CASSQSKAGGYTF.

This clonotype was found many times. This sequence joins TRBV9 and TRBJ1-6; 8 bases are shared with TRBD1. Germline CDR1 and CDR2: SGDLS and YYNGEE. The CDR3 has 18 residues. V shed 4 bases, J shed 0 bases, and the junction held 9 bases outside the gene matches. In DNA form, the CDR3 reads TGTGCCAGCAGCCGCCGGGACAGGTTGATCTCCTATAATTCACCCCTCCACTTT. Protein sequence: CASSRRDRLISYNSPLHF.

The V call is TRBV29-1, the J call TRBJ1-1; maybe TRBD1 (5 bases). This CDR3 is 13 amino acids long. The germline gives CDR1 SQVTM, CDR2 ANQGSEA. The V gene lost 2 bases and the J gene lost 8 bases, with 15 bases spanning the gap. The CDR3 loop is CSVETQVGAEAFF. CDR3 in DNA: TGCAGCGTTGAAACCCAGGTTGGGGCGGAAGCTTTCTTT.

In this sample, this clonotype turned up a few times. The chain links TRBV29-1 to TRBJ1-2; a weak D match, TRBD1 (6 bases). Germline CDR1 reads SQVTM; CDR2 reads ANQGSEA. This CDR3 has 15 amino acids. The V gene lost 3 bases and the J gene lost 2 bases, with 16 bases spanning the gap. CDR3 amino acids: CSVDGGAGGNYGYTF. The CDR3 DNA reads TGCAGCGTTGATGGGGGCGCGGGAGGGAACTATGGCTACACCTTC.

This clonotype occurred many times. The chain's CDR3 is CAISDGADQPQHF. The CDR3 DNA reads as TGTGCCATCAGTGACGGGGCGGATCAGCCCCAGCATTTT. V usage is TRBV10-3 and J usage is TRBJ1-5, with a possible D match to TRBD1 (5 bases). Germline-derived CDR1 and CDR2 are ENHRY and SYGVKD. Trimming removed 3 bases at V and 5 bases at J, with 8 bases between. The CDR3 spans 13 residues.

This clonotype was seen many times. V gene TRBV6-1 combines with J gene TRBJ1-2; 7 nucleotides match TRBD1. This CDR3 spans 13 amino acids. With V trimmed by 0 bases and J by 8 bases, 3 bases remained unmatched. From germline, CDR1 is MNHNS and CDR2 SASEGT. Here the CDR3 DNA reads TGTGCCAGCAGTGAAGCGACAGGGTTGGGCTACACCTTC. It is translated as CASSEATGLGYTF.

The chain combines TRBV2 with TRBJ2-1, with 8 nucleotides matching TRBD1. Trimming at V came to 5 bases and at J to 2 bases, leaving 5 bases not matched to a gene. CDR3 length: 15 amino acids. CDR1 and CDR2 from the germline V gene are SNHLY and FYNNEI. CDR3 in amino acids: CASSPQGAPYNEQFF. In nucleotides, the CDR3 is TGTGCCAGCAGTCCCCAGGGGGCCCCCTACAATGAGCAGTTCTTC.

V and J are TRBV7-6 and TRBJ2-7, with 12 nucleotides matching TRBD1. The germline V gene has CDR1 SGHVS and CDR2 FNYEAQ. The CDR3 spans 15 residues. V lost 5 bases to trimming and J lost 5 bases; unmatched junction nucleotides: 7. CDR3 loop: CASSQTGTGGNEQYF. CDR3 bases: TGTGCCAGCAGCCAAACCGGGACAGGGGGCAACGAGCAGTACTTC.

The chain uses TRBV5-6 and TRBJ2-3, with TRBD2 identical over 10 bases. This CDR3 has 16 amino acids. Trimming cost V 1 base and J 3 bases; bases outside gene matches: 5. CDR1 is SGHDT, CDR2 YYEEEE, per germline. In nucleotides, the CDR3 is TGTGCCAGCAGCTTGTACCCAGCGGGAGGGACAGATACGCAGTATTTT. The encoded protein is CASSLYPAGGTDTQYF.

This clonotype has ten or more counts. This could be a read error, since a much larger clone is one nucleotide away. The chain carries TRBV2 and TRBJ1-1; D is unclear. Germline V gene lookup returns CDR1 SNHLY and CDR2 FYNNEI. Trimming stripped 6 bases from V and 3 bases from J, with 14 bases between. This CDR3 contains 14 residues. CDR3 coding DNA: TGTGCCAGCAGCTTGGGAGGCCCGGACACTGAAGCTTTCTTT. It specifies CASSLGGPDTEAFF. The whole variable domain, remainder taken from reference TRBV2 and TRBJ1-1, is EPEVTQTPSHQVTQMGQEVILRCVPISNHLYFYWYRQILGQKVEFLVSFYNNEISEKSEIFDDQFSVERPDGSNFTLKIRSTKLEDSAMYFCASSLGGPDTEAFFGQGTRLTVV.

This clonotype showed up many times. The chain links TRBV20-1 to TRBJ2-1, with D possibly being TRBD2 (6 bases). The CDR3 loop spans 16 amino acids. The germline gives CDR1 DFQATT, CDR2 SNEGSKA (reference sequence). V lost 2 bases to trimming and J lost 3 bases, with 17 bases between them. The CDR3 nucleotides are TGCAGTGCTAGACATGCAGGAGGGGCAGGCTACAATGAGCAGTTCTTC. Translating gives CSARHAGGAGYNEQFF.

This clonotype came up many times. This chain uses TRBV2 with TRBJ1-2; D not certain. Trimming removed 1 base from V and 8 bases from J, with 11 bases in between. The CDR3 runs 13 residues. Germline V gene data show CDR1 as SNHLY and CDR2 as FYNNEI. CDR3 DNA sequence: TGTGCCAGCAGTGAAGTAGTGGCTGGGGGCTACACCTTC. It yields the protein CASSEVVAGGYTF. Looking up the rest from reference TRBV2 and TRBJ1-2 gives the full variable domain: EPEVTQTPSHQVTQMGQEVILRCVPISNHLYFYWYRQILGQKVEFLVSFYNNEISEKSEIFDDQFSVERPDGSNFTLKIRSTKLEDSAMYFCASSEVVAGGYTFGSGTRLTVV.

This clonotype was detected ten times or more. The chain has TRBV5-8 and TRBJ2-7; D ambiguous. The ends were cut back, 1 base at V and 2 bases at J, with 10 bases in the middle. Per germline, CDR1 SGHTS and CDR2 YDEGEE. The CDR3 runs 14 residues. The CDR3 loop reads CASSLSTGPYEQYF. CDR3 bases: TGTGCCAGCAGCTTGTCTACCGGGCCCTACGAGCAGTACTTC.

This clonotype showed up just a few times. This could be a read error, since a much larger clone is one nucleotide away. V is TRBV5-1 and J is TRBJ2-7; 9 bases are a match to TRBD2. With 0 bases clipped from V and 2 bases from J, the junction kept 3 bases outside the gene matches. The CDR3 is 15 residues long. The V gene's germline CDR1 is SGHRS and CDR2 YFSETQ. The DNA for the CDR3 is TGCGCCAGCAGCTTGGTAGCGGGAGCCACCTACGAGCAGTACTTC. Protein sequence: CASSLVAGATYEQYF.

The chain links TRBV19 to TRBJ2-7; D is perhaps TRBD2 (5 bases). This CDR3 contains 13 residues. Trimming removed 4 bases from V and 0 bases from J, with 7 bases in between. Germline CDR1 and CDR2: LNHDA and SQIVND (reference sequence). Here the CDR3 DNA reads TGTGCCAGTAGTAGGACTTCCTCCTACGAGCAGTACTTC. Translated: CASSRTSSYEQYF.

A single count supports this clonotype. CDR3 nucleotide sequence: TGTGCCAGCAGGAGGACAGGGGGCAAGGTCGGGGAGCTGTTTTTT. As protein: CASRRTGGKVGELFF. V is TRBV7-9 and J is TRBJ2-2; 11 bases agree with TRBD1. The V gene's germline CDR1 is SEHNR and CDR2 FQNEAQ (reference sequence). CDR3 size: 15 residues. J gave up 7 bases and V 6 bases, and 7 bases lay outside the gene matches.

The rearrangement uses TRBV29-1 and TRBJ2-1, with 7 bases aligning to TRBD2. In germline, CDR1 is SQVTM, CDR2 ANQGSEA. CDR3 length equals 14 residues. The ends lost 4 bases at V and 4 bases at J; junction bases unmatched: 7. For the CDR3, the DNA is TGCAGCGTTGTAGGCGGGAGCCAGTACAATGAGCAGTTCTTC. Its protein is CSVVGGSQYNEQFF.

The chain links TRBV6-4 to TRBJ2-2, with a tentative D call TRBD1 (6 bases). Germline values: CDR1 MRHNA, CDR2 SNTAGT. Between the trimmed V and J ends, which lost 8 bases and 7 bases, there was a span of 17 bases. CDR3 length: 14 residues. The CDR3 DNA reads as TGTGCCAGCCGCGACGAGGGGGAAGGCGGGGAGCTGTTTTTT. It yields the protein CASRDEGEGGELFF.

This clonotype was detected ten times or more. CDR3 DNA sequence: TGTGCTAGTGGTTCTAGCGGGAGTGAGACCCAGTACTTC. This sequence encodes CASGSSGSETQYF. The chain uses TRBV12-5 and TRBJ2-5; 10 bases align to TRBD2. From germline, CDR1 is LGHNT and CDR2 FRNRAP. The V segment lost 4 bases and the J segment 5 bases; nucleotides outside the gene matches: 1. The length of the CDR3 is 13 residues.

The genes are TRBV7-8 and TRBJ2-7; D is undetermined. CDR1 is SGHVS, CDR2 FQNEAQ, per germline. Trimming pared 8 bases from V and 6 bases from J, leaving 14 bases between. The CDR3 has 12 residues. CDR3 sequence (DNA): TGTGCCAGCGGTTCCCAAGTCTCCGAGCAGTACTTC. It is translated as CASGSQVSEQYF.

The table lists this clonotype with many counts. The genes are TRBV2 and TRBJ2-7; 9 positions agree with TRBD1. The CDR3 runs to 15 residues. V gave up 4 bases and J gave up 2 bases; unmatched junction bases: 6. Germline assignment: CDR1 SNHLY and CDR2 FYNNEI. The DNA for the CDR3 is TGTGCCAGCAGTGTGGAGACAGGGGGGCCCTACGAGCAGTACTTC. It is translated as CASSVETGGPYEQYF. The full variable domain, its missing parts supplied by reference TRBV2 and TRBJ2-7, is EPEVTQTPSHQVTQMGQEVILRCVPISNHLYFYWYRQILGQKVEFLVSFYNNEISEKSEIFDDQFSVERPDGSNFTLKIRSTKLEDSAMYFCASSVETGGPYEQYFGPGTRLTVT.

This chain connects TRBV19 to TRBJ2-7; 7 positions agree with TRBD1. There are 15 residues in the CDR3. The germline CDR1 and CDR2 sequences are LNHDA and SQIVND (reference sequence). V gave up 2 bases and J gave up 1 base; unmatched junction bases: 5. The CDR3 sequence is CASSIPGTESYEQYF. CDR3 bases: TGTGCCAGTAGTATACCCGGGACAGAATCCTACGAGCAGTACTTC.

This clonotype was found once. The chain joins TRBV11-1 to TRBJ2-3, with D uncertain. The V end lost 5 bases, the J end lost 2 bases, and 14 bases lay between the germline ends. Germline CDR1 reads SGHAT; CDR2 reads FQDESV (reference sequence). The CDR3 has 15 amino acids. The CDR3 spells CASSSYSYPTDTQYF. Written as DNA, the CDR3 is TGTGCCAGCAGCAGTTACTCATACCCCACAGATACGCAGTATTTT.

This clonotype was seen at least ten times. This chain links TRBV25-1 with TRBJ2-1; TRBD1 matches at 10 bases. The V gene's germline CDR1 is MGHDK and CDR2 SYGVNS. V trimming: 3 bases; J trimming: 8 bases; junction bases outside the gene matches: 7. The CDR3 runs to 15 residues. CDR3 coding DNA: TGTGCCAGCAGTGACCCCCGGACAGGGGGATATGAGCAGTTCTTC. It yields the protein CASSDPRTGGYEQFF.

This clonotype was recorded at least ten times. This sequence joins TRBV20-1 and TRBJ2-7, with D perhaps TRBD2 (6 bases). CDR1 and CDR2 (germline): DFQATT, SNEGSKA (reference sequence). Between the trimmed V and J ends, which lost 0 bases and 2 bases, there was a span of 14 bases. The CDR3 has 15 amino acids. CDR3 residues: CSARDPRAGPYEQYF. The CDR3 bases are TGCAGTGCTAGAGATCCCCGGGCGGGACCCTACGAGCAGTACTTC.